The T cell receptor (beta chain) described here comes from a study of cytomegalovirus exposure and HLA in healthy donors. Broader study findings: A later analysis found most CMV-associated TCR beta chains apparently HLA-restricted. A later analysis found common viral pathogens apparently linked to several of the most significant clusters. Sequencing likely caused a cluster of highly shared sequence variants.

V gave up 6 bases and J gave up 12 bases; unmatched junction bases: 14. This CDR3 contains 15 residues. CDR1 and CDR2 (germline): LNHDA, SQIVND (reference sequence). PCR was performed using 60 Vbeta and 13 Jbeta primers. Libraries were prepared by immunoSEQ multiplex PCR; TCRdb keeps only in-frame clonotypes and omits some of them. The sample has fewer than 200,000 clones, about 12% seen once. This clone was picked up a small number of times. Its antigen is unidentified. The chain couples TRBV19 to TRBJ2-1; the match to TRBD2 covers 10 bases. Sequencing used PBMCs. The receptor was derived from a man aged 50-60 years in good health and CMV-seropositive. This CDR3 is CASRKRGGLNDGQFF. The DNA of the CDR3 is TGTGCCAGTAGGAAGCGGGGGGGCCTCAATGATGGGCAGTTCTTC.